The present T cell receptor beta chain was sequenced within a study of blood T cell repertoires in COVID-19 (dated by TCRdb to about 2020). As for the study more broadly: The collaborator samples originated in the United States, Italy and Spain and spanned the acute and convalescent phases of COVID-19. The material from the prospective study consisted of cDNA or gDNA derived from T cells, B-cell-depleted T cells, or PBMCs. The dataset comprised deeply sampled blood TCRbeta repertoires from subjects exposed to, actively infected with, or recovered from COVID-19. A freely available public database, intended as a resource for researchers studying the immune response to SARS-CoV-2, is where the repertoires were released. The samples were drawn from the first 160 participants of the ongoing ImmuneRACE study and from 950 to 1,500 subjects provided by 6 global collaborators. Sample metadata almost always included a de-identified subject ID, COVID-19 status, age in years and sex. Where HLA class I and class II types were available, the types were taken from metadata supplied by the sample provider, not from assay-based typing.

General findings and caveats noted by the study authors: The amount of clinical and demographic metadata varied by source and participant and was provided uncurated.

Collaborating institutions collected whole blood in K2EDTA tubes following their own protocols. For TCRbeta analysis, collaborators shipped samples as frozen whole blood, isolated PBMCs, or DNA extracted from either of those sample types. For this clone: Its antigen is unknown. Per-nucleotide qualities are absent, and no much larger clonotype sits a single base away.

The germline V gene specifies MRHNA as CDR1 and SNTAGT as CDR2. V was cut back by 6 bases and J by 6 bases, leaving a gap of 17 bases between them. Taken from cysteine to phenylalanine, the CDR3 has 14 residues. Just the 42-base CDR3 DNA is kept, in frame starting at base 1. TCRbeta CDR3 regions were amplified from genomic DNA by means of the immunoSEQ Assay, a bias-controlled multiplex PCR. In the original analysis: Within the assay, amplification of reference gene primers was used to estimate how many nucleated cells each sample contained. Sequence reads were collapsed and filtered to measure the absolute abundance of every unique TCRbeta CDR3 rearrangement. For each sample, productive Simpson clonality was calculated as the square root of Simpson's diversity index across productive rearrangements. TCRdb's version of the immuneACCESS table is confined to in-frame rearrangements and falls short of the full clone set. An unresolved V gene accounts for under half of the shortfall where checked; the remainder is of unknown origin. From that table come the V and J calls and clone size; the DNA was used to work out D and trimming. Present in this sample are over 200,000 clones, almost 85% of which were seen just once. The top ten constitute approximately 8.1% of the sample.

The specimen sequenced was peripheral blood. This chain joins TRBV6-4 to TRBJ1-2; the D segment could be TRBD1, given 6 matching bases. This clonotype originated in a woman aged 45 to 65 with active or convalescent COVID-19. The DNA sequence is TGTGCCAGCAGAGTATCGGGGGGCGTGGATGGCTACACCTTC. It specifies CASRVSGGVDGYTF.